These 21 T cell receptor beta chains were all obtained from the same sample, sequenced in a study of blood T cell repertoires in COVID-19. Generated by immunoSEQ multiplex PCR, the TCRdb table keeps only in-frame clones and is missing some. This table holds under 250,000 clones, roughly 86% found once. The sample comprised peripheral blood. These TCRs come from an older woman with acute or convalescent COVID-19.

The rearrangement links TRBV7-2 to TRBJ1-5, with D possibly being TRBD1 (6 bases). V was trimmed by 10 bases and J by 3 bases, leaving 13 bases between them. CDR1 SGHTA and CDR2 FQGNSA come from the germline V gene. The CDR3 has 13 amino acids. The CDR3 spells CAMGGGNNQPQHF. CDR3 bases: TGTGCCATGGGGGGGGGCAACAATCAGCCCCAGCATTTT.

This clone is a singleton in its sample. V and J are TRBV21-1 and TRBJ1-6; the tabulated D call, TRBD1, remains unverified against the DNA. TRBV21-1 is deemed a pseudogene. The CDR3 is 17 amino acids. CDR3 DNA: TGTGCCAGCAGCAAATGGGGGGAAGGGGGCCTTAATTCACCCCTCCACTTT. Protein sequence: CASSKWGEGGLNSPLHF.

The V gene is TRBV7-2, the J gene TRBJ2-1; 12 nucleotides match TRBD2. V shed 0 bases, J shed 2 bases, and the junction held 5 bases outside the gene matches. Germline values: CDR1 SGHTA, CDR2 FQGNSA. The CDR3 contains 18 residues. For the CDR3, the DNA is TGTGCCAGCAGCTTAGCTGGACTAGCGGGACGCGCCTACAATGAGCAGTTCTTC. Its translation is CASSLAGLAGRAYNEQFF.

The CDR3 is CASSTTTSGKSEQYF. CDR3 DNA: TGTGCCAGCAGCACGACGACTAGCGGGAAGTCGGAGCAGTACTTC. J is TRBJ2-7 and V is TRBV11-3, with 11 bases fitting TRBD2. Germline trimming cut 5 bases from V and 7 bases from J; bases unmatched to any gene: 10. Looked up from germline, CDR1 is SGHNT and CDR2 is YENEEA. This CDR3 comprises 15 residues.

This clone was seen a few times. The J gene is TRBJ2-1, the V gene TRBV30; TRBD2 matches 9 bases. Germline trimming cut 2 bases from V and 10 bases from J; bases unmatched to any gene: 6. The CDR3 extends over 13 amino acids. Per the germline V gene, CDR1 is GTSNPN and CDR2 is SVGIG (reference sequence). In DNA form, the CDR3 reads TGTGCCTGGAGTCCCGGCGGGGGGGGAGAGCAGTTCTTC. Its protein is CAWSPGGGGEQFF.

This clone was observed a single time. The V and J genes are TRBV15 and TRBJ1-4; TRBD1 aligns across 7 bases. The CDR3 extends over 15 amino acids. Germline CDR1 reads LNHNV; CDR2 reads YYDKDF (reference sequence). V shed 5 bases, J shed 8 bases, and the junction held 11 bases outside the gene matches. As DNA, the CDR3 is TGTGCCACCAGCGGAAACACAGGGGTCTCGGAAAAACTGTTTTTT. Translating gives CATSGNTGVSEKLFF.

This clone turned up a few times. The rearrangement uses TRBV2 and TRBJ2-7; D possibly corresponds to TRBD2 (5 bases). Germline-derived CDR1 and CDR2 are SNHLY and FYNNEI. This CDR3 region has 10 residues. The germline V and J ends were trimmed by 7 bases and 7 bases, with 8 bases remaining between them. CDR3 residues: CASKGGEQYF. The CDR3 region has the DNA TGTGCCAGCAAGGGCGGGGAGCAGTACTTC.

In this sample, this clone turned up once. J is TRBJ1-1 and V is TRBV19; 9 positions agree with TRBD1. The CDR3 loop spans 14 amino acids. CDR1 is LNHDA and CDR2 is SQIVND in the germline V gene (reference sequence). V was clipped by 7 bases and J by 10 bases; unmatched bases: 13. CDR3 sequence reads: CASTPRGTGYRAFF. CDR3 nucleotide sequence: TGTGCCAGTACCCCGAGGGGGACAGGGTATCGAGCTTTCTTT.

This chain joins TRBV19 and TRBJ1-5; the D gene is possibly TRBD1 (6 bases). V was clipped by 8 bases and J by 2 bases, with 16 bases between them. CDR1 and CDR2 (germline): LNHDA, SQIVND (reference sequence). The CDR3 loop spans 15 amino acids. The CDR3 loop is CASVPGGLGNQPQHF. The CDR3 nucleotides are TGTGCCAGTGTTCCGGGGGGCTTAGGCAATCAGCCCCAGCATTTT.

This chain connects TRBV6-1 to TRBJ1-5, with a weak D call TRBD1 (6 bases). In germline, CDR1 is MNHNS, CDR2 SASEGT. Trimming pared 1 base from V and 0 bases from J, leaving 13 bases between. There are 17 residues in the CDR3. The CDR3 spells CASSEVPGTLSNQPQHF. CDR3 coding DNA: TGTGCCAGCAGTGAAGTTCCCGGGACACTTAGCAATCAGCCCCAGCATTTT.

The rearrangement uses TRBV6-5 and TRBJ1-2, with 7 bases fitting TRBD1. Germline V gene data show CDR1 as MNHEY and CDR2 as SVGAGI. After removal of 7 bases from V and 8 bases from J, the junction contained 10 bases not matched to a gene. CDR3 length: 13 amino acids. This CDR3 is CASTNTGAVGYTF. CDR3 nucleotide sequence: TGTGCCAGCACCAACACAGGGGCGGTCGGCTACACCTTC.

This chain joins TRBV5-6 and TRBJ1-6; D possibly corresponds to TRBD1 (6 bases). Trimming removed 0 bases at V and 7 bases at J, with 17 bases between. The CDR3 totals 17 residues. Per the germline V gene, CDR1 is SGHDT and CDR2 is YYEEEE. The CDR3, as DNA: TGTGCCAGCAGCTTGGGAACCACAAGGGGGTCAAATTCACCCCTCCACTTT. Protein: CASSLGTTRGSNSPLHF.

The chain employs TRBV11-3 and TRBJ1-5; D not certain. The germline V gene has CDR1 SGHNT and CDR2 YENEEA. This CDR3 is 13 amino acids long. V lost 1 base and J 6 bases, leaving 7 bases between the germline ends. CDR3 sequence: CASSLGLSQPQHF. The CDR3 DNA follows: TGTGCCAGCAGCTTAGGGCTTTCTCAGCCCCAGCATTTT.

The chain employs TRBV9 and TRBJ2-2, with D tentatively TRBD2 (5 bases). Germline V gene data show CDR1 as SGDLS and CDR2 as YYNGEE. The CDR3 contains 15 residues. The V and J ends lost 4 bases and 1 base respectively, with 11 bases between them. The CDR3 loop is CASSFGILNTGELFF. CDR3 in DNA: TGTGCCAGCAGCTTCGGGATCTTGAACACCGGGGAGCTGTTTTTT. Filled out from reference TRBV9 and TRBJ2-2, the complete variable domain reads DSGVTQTPKHLITATGQRVTLRCSPRSGDLSVYWYQQSLDQGLQFLIQYYNGEERAKGNILERFSAQQFPDLHSELNLSSLELGDSALYFCASSFGILNTGELFFGEGSRLTVL.

The rearrangement joins TRBV18 to TRBJ1-2; D uncertain. CDR1 and CDR2 from the germline V gene are KGHSH and LQKENI. The length of the CDR3 is 14 residues. Trimming cost V 1 base and J 5 bases, with 11 bases left between them. This CDR3 is CASSPLDGGYGYTF. In DNA, the CDR3 is TGTGCCAGCTCACCACTGGACGGAGGATATGGCTACACCTTC. Together with reference TRBV18 and TRBJ1-2, the CDR3 gives the full variable domain: NAGVMQNPRHLVRRRGQEARLRCSPMKGHSHVYWYRQLPEEGLKFMVYLQKENIIDESGMPKERFSAEFPKEGPSILRIQQVVRGDSAAYFCASSPLDGGYGYTFGSGTRLTVV.

The chain is built from TRBV9 and TRBJ2-3; 12 positions agree with TRBD2. The CDR3 is made up of 17 amino acids. Germline V lookup: CDR1 SGDLS, CDR2 YYNGEE. V lost 0 bases to trimming and J lost 4 bases; unmatched junction nucleotides: 6. CDR3: CASSVAASGGASDTQYF. DNA of the CDR3: TGTGCCAGCAGCGTAGCTGCTAGCGGGGGGGCCTCAGATACGCAGTATTTT.

The V call is TRBV7-3, the J call TRBJ2-6, with TRBD1 matching over 11 bases. Germline trimming cut 3 bases from V and 1 base from J; bases unmatched to any gene: 5. In germline, CDR1 is SGHTA, CDR2 FQGTGA. The CDR3 runs to 18 residues. The CDR3 region has the DNA TGTGCCAGCAGCTTCAAAGGGACAGGGGGATCTGGGGCCAACGTCCTGACTTTC. Its protein product is CASSFKGTGGSGANVLTF.

There are a few counts of this clone. The V call is TRBV5-1, the J call TRBJ2-7; weak D call: TRBD2 (6 bases). Trimming left V 4 bases short and J 6 bases short, with 20 bases between. The CDR3 has 15 amino acids. CDR1 is SGHRS and CDR2 is YFSETQ in the germline V gene. CDR3 in DNA: TGCGCCAGCAGCGTCGGGACTCTACAGAGCCTCGAGCAGTACTTC. It is translated as CASSVGTLQSLEQYF.

The rearrangement links TRBV19 to TRBJ1-4; D possibly corresponds to TRBD1 (5 bases). The CDR3 consists of 12 residues. Germline V CDR1 and CDR2: LNHDA, SQIVND (reference sequence). V lost 7 bases and J 7 bases, leaving 10 bases between the germline ends. CDR3 residues: CASNGQIEKLFF. CDR3 nucleotide sequence: TGTGCCAGTAACGGACAAATTGAAAAACTGTTTTTT.

V and J are TRBV25-1 and TRBJ2-4, with 11 bases lining up with TRBD2. The junction had 0 bases not matched to a gene; V was cut back by 2 bases and J by 6 bases. Germline CDR1 and CDR2: MGHDK and SYGVNS. The CDR3 extends over 14 amino acids. CDR3 region: CASSELAGGNIQYF. In nucleotides, the CDR3 is TGTGCCAGCAGTGAACTAGCGGGGGGAAACATTCAGTACTTC.

This chain uses TRBV19 with TRBJ1-4; TRBD1 agrees at 7 bases. Germline CDR1 and CDR2: LNHDA and SQIVND (reference sequence). V trimming: 5 bases; J trimming: 4 bases; junction bases outside the gene matches: 7. CDR3 length equals 15 residues. The CDR3: CASSPGQEGNEKLFF. CDR3 nucleotide sequence: TGTGCCAGTAGTCCTGGACAGGAGGGTAATGAAAAACTGTTTTTT.